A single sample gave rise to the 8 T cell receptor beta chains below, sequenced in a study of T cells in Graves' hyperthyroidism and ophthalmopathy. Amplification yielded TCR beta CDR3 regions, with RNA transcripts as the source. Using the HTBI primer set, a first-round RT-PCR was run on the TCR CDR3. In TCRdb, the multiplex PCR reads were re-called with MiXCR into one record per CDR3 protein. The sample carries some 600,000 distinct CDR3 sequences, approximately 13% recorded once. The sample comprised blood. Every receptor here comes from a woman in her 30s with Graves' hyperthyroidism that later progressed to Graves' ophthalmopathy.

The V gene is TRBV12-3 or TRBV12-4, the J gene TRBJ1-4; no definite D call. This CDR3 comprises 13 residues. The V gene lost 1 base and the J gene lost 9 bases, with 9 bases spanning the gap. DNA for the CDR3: TGTGCCAGCAGTTTAGGGACCGGCCAAAAACTGTTTTTT. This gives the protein CASSLGTGQKLFF.

For the CDR3, the DNA is TGTGCCATCAGTGAGTCGAACGAATACAATGAGCAGTTCTTC. Its protein product is CAISESNEYNEQFF. The rearrangement joins TRBV10-3 to TRBJ2-1, with D unresolved. V was clipped by 0 bases and J by 4 bases, with 7 bases between them. The CDR3 contains 14 residues. Germline CDR1 is ENHRY and CDR2 is SYGVKD.

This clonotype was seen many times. This chain's CDR3 is CASSPPIPGQGHNEQFF. The CDR3, as DNA: TGTGCCAGCAGCCCCCCGATTCCGGGACAGGGCCACAATGAGCAGTTCTTC. The V gene is TRBV5-6, the J gene TRBJ2-1, with 9 bases lining up with TRBD1. Germline loops: CDR1 SGHDT, CDR2 YYEEEE. This CDR3 is built from 17 residues. The ends lost 4 bases at V and 5 bases at J; junction bases unmatched: 13.

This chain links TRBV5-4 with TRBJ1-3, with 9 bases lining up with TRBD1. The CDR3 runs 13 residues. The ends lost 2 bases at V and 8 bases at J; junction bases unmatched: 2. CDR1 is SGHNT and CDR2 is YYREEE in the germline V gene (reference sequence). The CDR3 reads CASSLQGADTIYF. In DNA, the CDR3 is TGTGCCAGCAGCTTACAGGGGGCAGACACCATATATTTT.

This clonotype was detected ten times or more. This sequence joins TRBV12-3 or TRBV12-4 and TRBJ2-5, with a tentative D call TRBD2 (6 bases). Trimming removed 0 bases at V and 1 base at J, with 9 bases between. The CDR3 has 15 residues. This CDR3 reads CASSLALGGQETQYF. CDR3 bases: TGTGCCAGCAGTTTAGCGTTGGGGGGCCAAGAGACCCAGTACTTC.

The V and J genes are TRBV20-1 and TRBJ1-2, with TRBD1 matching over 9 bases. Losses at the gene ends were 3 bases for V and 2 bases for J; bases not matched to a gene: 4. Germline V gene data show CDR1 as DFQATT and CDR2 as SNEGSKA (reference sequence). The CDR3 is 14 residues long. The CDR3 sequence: CSARLDRGNYGYTF. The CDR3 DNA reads TGCAGTGCTAGGTTGGACAGGGGAAACTATGGCTACACCTTC.

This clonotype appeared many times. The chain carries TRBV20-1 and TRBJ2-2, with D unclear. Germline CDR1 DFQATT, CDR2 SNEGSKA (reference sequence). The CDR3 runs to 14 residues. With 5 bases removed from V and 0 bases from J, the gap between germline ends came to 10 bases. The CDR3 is CSAATTSNTGELFF. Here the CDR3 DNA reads TGCAGTGCTGCCACTACGTCGAACACCGGGGAGCTGTTTTTT.

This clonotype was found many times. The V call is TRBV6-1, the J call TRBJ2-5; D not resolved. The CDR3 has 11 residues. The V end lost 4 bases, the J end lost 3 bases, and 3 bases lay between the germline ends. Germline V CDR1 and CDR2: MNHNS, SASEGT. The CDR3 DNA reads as TGTGCCAGCAGTGCTAAAGAGACCCAGTACTTC. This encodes CASSAKETQYF.